This T cell receptor (beta chain) appears in the sequencing data of a study of lung T cells in sarcoidosis with Löfgren's syndrome (dated 2017 in TCRdb). Some background on the complete study: Sarcoidosis was characterized as a granulomatous disease that is mostly pulmonary, in which CD4+ T cells accumulate in bronchoalveolar lavage fluid. The repertoire analyses focused on Löfgren's syndrome patients. Paper-wide results and their limitations: CDR3 motifs in TRAV12-1 and TRBV2 were reported to be shared across several Lofgren's syndrome patients, which suggests public CD4+ TCR repertoires. Analysis of alphabeta pairing showed that TRAV12-1 paired preferentially with TRBV2, and the TCRs formed by this pairing showed CDR3 homology. Recognition of a sarcoidosis-associated antigen was only suggested, and the antigen itself remained putative and was not identified. Compared with control subjects, Lofgren's syndrome patients were reported to have TRAV12-1 and TRBV2 as the most expanded V gene segments.

This clonotype was recorded at least ten times. Its antigen is unknown. No base-level quality is on record; no much larger clone is a single base apart. V and J are trimmed by 5 bases and 7 bases, and the gene matches miss 4 bases of the junction. Taken from the germline V gene (reference sequence), the CDR1 and CDR2 loops are LNHDA and SQIVND. From cysteine to phenylalanine, the CDR3 is 13 amino acids long. Solely the CDR3 DNA is kept, with 39 bases framed from the first base. Sequenced on an Illumina MiSeq. TCRdb trimmed public reads at Q25 via fastp, called clones via MiXCR and kept in-frame beta chains. Every distinct CDR3 protein forms one entry, paired with its most common genes and DNA. Present in this sample are thousands of distinct CDR3 sequences, roughly 21% of which were seen just once. The ten largest clones add up to approximately 25% of the sample. The study profiled TCR repertoires of CD4+ T cells collected through bronchoalveolar lavage.

The V and J genes are TRBV19 and TRBJ1-2; TRBD1 aligns with 10 central bases. Specimen: CD4+ T cells from bronchoalveolar lavage fluid. The TCR was taken from a human donor with sarcoidosis (Löfgren's syndrome or another form), or a control subject (not recorded which). The nucleotide sequence reads TGTGCCAGTAGTGGACAGGGGGGCTCTGGCTACACCTTC. Protein translation: CASSGQGGSGYTF.